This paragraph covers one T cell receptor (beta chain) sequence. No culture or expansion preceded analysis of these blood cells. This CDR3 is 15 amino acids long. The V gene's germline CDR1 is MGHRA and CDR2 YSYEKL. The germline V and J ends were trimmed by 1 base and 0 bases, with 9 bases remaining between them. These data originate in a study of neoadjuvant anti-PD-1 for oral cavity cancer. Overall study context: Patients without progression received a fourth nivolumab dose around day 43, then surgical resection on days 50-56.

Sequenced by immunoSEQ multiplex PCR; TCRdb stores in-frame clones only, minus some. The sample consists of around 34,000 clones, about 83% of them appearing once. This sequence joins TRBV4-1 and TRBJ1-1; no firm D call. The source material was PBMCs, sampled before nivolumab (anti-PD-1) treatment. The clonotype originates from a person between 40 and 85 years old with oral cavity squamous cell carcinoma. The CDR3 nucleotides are TGCGCCAGCAGCCAAGTCACCATACTGAACACTGAAGCTTTCTTT. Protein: CASSQVTILNTEAFF.